These 32 T cell receptor beta chains share one sample of origin, sequenced in a study of relationships among human T cell subsets. The T cell receptor alpha and beta CDR3 regions were amplified from mRNA by semiquantitative ARM-PCR. ARM-PCR used tagged nested gene-specific primers, then communal superprimers for exponential amplification. TCRdb reprocessed the multiplex PCR reads via MiXCR and lists one record per CDR3 protein. The data contain fewer than 2,500 distinct CDR3 sequences, approximately 40% of them singletons. The sequenced sample consisted of activated T cells sorted from blood. Sample subset: CD45RA-RO-CD69+ activated T cells. These receptors came from a man aged 40-49 years in good health.

This chain joins TRBV11-2 and TRBJ2-7, with 12 bases lining up with TRBD2. Germline V CDR1 and CDR2: SGHAT, FQNNGV. The trim removed 3 bases at V and 3 bases at J, leaving 9 bases unmatched. The CDR3 is 17 residues long. CDR3: CASSLTSGGASIYEQYF. The CDR3 bases are TGTGCCAGCAGCTTGACTAGCGGGGGCGCCTCTATCTACGAGCAGTACTTC. Combining the CDR3 with reference TRBV11-2 and TRBJ2-7 gives the whole variable domain EAGVAQSPRYKIIEKRQSVAFWCNPISGHATLYWYQQILGQGPKLLIQFQNNGVVDDSQLPKDRFSAERLKGVDSTLKIQPAKLEDSAVYLCASSLTSGGASIYEQYFGPGTRLTVT.

This clonotype was detected a few times. This sequence joins TRBV7-9 and TRBJ2-5; D may be TRBD2 (5 bases). V was trimmed by 3 bases and J by 5 bases, leaving 10 bases between them. The CDR3 spans 13 residues. Germline CDR1 reads SEHNR; CDR2 reads FQNEAQ (reference sequence). The CDR3 loop is CASSFGGSETQYF. As DNA, the CDR3 is TGTGCCAGCAGCTTCGGAGGCTCTGAGACCCAGTACTTC.

By sample share, this clonotype is medium-sized. CDR3 DNA sequence: TGTGCCAGCAGGGGAACCTCACTATCCTCGATAACCTACAATGAGCAGTTCTTC. Translation: CASRGTSLSSITYNEQFF. The chain employs TRBV12-3 or TRBV12-4 and TRBJ2-1; D unclear. The CDR3 length is 18 residues. Trimming removed 6 bases from V and 2 bases from J, with 23 bases in between.

The gene calls are TRBV28 and TRBJ1-5; D is possibly TRBD1 (6 bases). CDR3 length equals 14 residues. Germline V gives CDR1 MDHEN, CDR2 SYDVKM. V lost 4 bases and J 7 bases, leaving 14 bases between the germline ends. This chain's CDR3 is CASSSRQVGQPQHF. The CDR3 region has the DNA TGTGCCAGCAGTTCCCGACAGGTGGGGCAGCCCCAGCATTTT.

The rearrangement joins TRBV28 to TRBJ1-1; D is undetermined. Germline V gives CDR1 MDHEN, CDR2 SYDVKM. V was pared by 6 bases and J by 1 base, with 9 bases between. The CDR3 sequence is 13 residues long. The CDR3 nucleotides read TGTGCCAGCAGCCCGACTGCGAACACTGAAGCTTTCTTT. This codes for CASSPTANTEAFF.

This clonotype was found a few times. The V call is TRBV20-1, the J call TRBJ2-3; maybe TRBD1 (6 bases). CDR3 length: 13 amino acids. With 6 bases removed from V and 6 bases from J, the gap between germline ends came to 16 bases. Germline V gene sequence: CDR1 DFQATT, CDR2 SNEGSKA (reference sequence). For the CDR3, the DNA is TGCAGTGCCGCGGACAGTGGTGAGGATACGCAGTATTTT. As protein: CSAADSGEDTQYF.

The chain joins TRBV7-9 to TRBJ1-2; TRBD1 might be the D (5 bases). The CDR3 spans 14 residues. CDR1 and CDR2 from the germline V gene are SEHNR and FQNEAQ (reference sequence). Trimming took 1 base from V and 4 from J, leaving 10 bases between them. This chain's CDR3 is CASSLEAGSYGYTF. For the CDR3, the DNA is TGTGCCAGCAGCTTAGAGGCAGGGAGCTATGGCTACACCTTC. Full variable domain (remainder filled in from reference TRBV7-9 and TRBJ1-2): DTGVSQNPRHKITKRGQNVTFRCDPISEHNRLYWYRQTLGQGPEFLTYFQNEAQLEKSRLLSDRFSAERPKGSFSTLEIQRTEQGDSAMYLCASSLEAGSYGYTFGSGTRLTVV.

The sample holds a few counts of this clonotype. The CDR3 nucleotides read TGTGTTTCAAGGTCGGGGGCCACTGAAGCTTTCTTT. Its protein product is CVSRSGATEAFF. This chain uses TRBV27 with TRBJ1-1, with D possibly TRBD1 on 6 matching bases. The CDR3 consists of 12 residues. The germline gives CDR1 MNHEY, CDR2 SMNVEV (reference sequence).

The J gene is TRBJ1-1, the V gene TRBV30; D is ambiguous. The V end lost 1 base, the J end lost 0 bases, and 12 bases lay between the germline ends. Germline CDR1 is GTSNPN and CDR2 is SVGIG (reference sequence). The CDR3 has 15 residues. CDR3 amino acids: CAWSEIPRLNTEAFF. The CDR3, as DNA: TGTGCCTGGAGTGAGATCCCAAGACTGAACACTGAAGCTTTCTTT.

The V gene is TRBV28, the J gene TRBJ2-7; D gene uncertain. V shed 6 bases and J shed 3 bases, with 9 bases lying between them. Germline values: CDR1 MDHEN, CDR2 SYDVKM. The CDR3 runs to 12 residues. DNA for the CDR3: TGTGCCAGCAGCTCTGCCATCTACGAGCAGTACTTC. Its translation: CASSSAIYEQYF.

This rearrangement joins TRBV13 to TRBJ1-1; TRBD1 is a possible D gene (5 bases). CDR3 length: 16 residues. Between the trimmed V and J ends, which lost 3 bases and 1 base, there was a span of 15 bases. Germline V gene data show CDR1 as PRHDT and CDR2 as FYEKMQ (reference sequence). The CDR3 region is CASSFQGIPSNTEAFF. As DNA, the CDR3 is TGTGCCAGCAGCTTCCAGGGTATCCCTTCGAACACTGAAGCTTTCTTT.

As concerns this clonotype: The junction shows a germline mismatch at one end, possibly a read error. The rearrangement joins TRBV11-3 to TRBJ2-2; TRBD2 agrees at 8 bases. CDR3 length: 17 residues. The germline CDR1 and CDR2 sequences are SGHNT and YENEEA. CDR3 region: CAGSPIGGGCDTGELFF. Written as DNA, the CDR3 is TGTGCCGGCAGCCCTATCGGGGGGGGCTGTGACACCGGGGAGCTGTTTTTT.

The rearrangement uses TRBV14 and TRBJ2-7; D not certain. This CDR3 spans 14 amino acids. CDR1 is SGHDN and CDR2 is FVKESK in the germline V gene. V was shortened by 0 bases and J by 4 bases, with 10 bases between the two germline ends. CDR3 amino acids: CASSQEPMWYEQYF. The CDR3 DNA is TGTGCCAGCAGCCAAGAACCCATGTGGTACGAGCAGTACTTC.

The chain employs TRBV12-3 or TRBV12-4 and TRBJ2-2; D is possibly TRBD1 or TRBD2 (5 bases each). The CDR3 consists of 14 residues. V dropped 5 bases and J dropped 7 bases, with 14 bases sitting between them. The CDR3 sequence: CASSPPGPDGELFF. The CDR3 nucleotides are TGTGCCAGCAGTCCGCCGGGACCAGACGGGGAGCTGTTTTTT.

This clonotype was found a few times. CDR3: CASSLGFGRGTGELFF. Here the CDR3 DNA reads TGTGCCAGCAGCTTAGGATTCGGGAGAGGCACCGGGGAGCTGTTTTTT. The chain couples TRBV11-2 to TRBJ2-2; D possibly corresponds to TRBD2 (6 bases). The germline gives CDR1 SGHAT, CDR2 FQNNGV. The CDR3 has 16 residues. Trimming removed 1 base from V and 4 bases from J, with 13 bases in between. The full variable domain, its missing parts supplied by reference TRBV11-2 and TRBJ2-2, is EAGVAQSPRYKIIEKRQSVAFWCNPISGHATLYWYQQILGQGPKLLIQFQNNGVVDDSQLPKDRFSAERLKGVDSTLKIQPAKLEDSAVYLCASSLGFGRGTGELFFGEGSRLTVL.

This clonotype was recorded once. V is TRBV6-4 and J is TRBJ2-1; D gene uncertain. The germline V gene has CDR1 MRHNA and CDR2 SNTAGT. V gave up 0 bases and J gave up 5 bases, with 5 bases separating them. CDR3 length: 13 residues. CDR3 amino acids: CASSDSAHNEQFF. CDR3 DNA: TGTGCCAGCAGTGACTCGGCACACAATGAGCAGTTCTTC.

The J gene is TRBJ1-1, the V gene TRBV11-3; D possibly corresponds to TRBD1 (5 bases). Per the germline V gene, CDR1 is SGHNT and CDR2 is YENEEA. The CDR3 runs 12 residues. V lost 3 bases to trimming and J lost 5 bases, with 7 bases between them. This CDR3 reads CASSLGPTEAFF. CDR3 nucleotides: TGTGCCAGCAGCTTGGGACCGACTGAAGCTTTCTTT.

This clonotype appeared a few times. The rearrangement links TRBV6-6 to TRBJ1-1; possible D gene TRBD1, 5 bases. The CDR3 runs 13 residues. From germline, CDR1 is MNHNY and CDR2 SVGAGI (reference sequence). V was clipped by 4 bases and J by 7 bases, with 13 bases between them. In DNA form, the CDR3 reads TGTGCCAGCAGTTCCCGGCGGGACCTTGAAGCTTTCTTT. It codes for CASSSRRDLEAFF.

J is TRBJ1-6 and V is TRBV5-1; tentatively, D is TRBD1 (6 bases). Between the trimmed V and J ends, which lost 6 bases and 0 bases, there was a span of 13 bases. CDR3 length: 16 residues. From germline, CDR1 is SGHRS and CDR2 YFSETQ. CDR3 DNA: TGCGCCAGCACATCTGGGACATACTCCTATAATTCACCCCTCCACTTT. Its translation: CASTSGTYSYNSPLHF.

The V and J genes are TRBV2 and TRBJ2-2; D possibly uses TRBD1 or TRBD2 (5 bases each). Germline CDR1 and CDR2: SNHLY and FYNNEI. This CDR3 has 15 residues. V was pared by 7 bases and J by 0 bases, with 12 bases between. CDR3 in amino acids: CASIDGTTNTGELFF. Here the CDR3 DNA reads TGTGCCAGCATTGACGGGACGACGAACACCGGGGAGCTGTTTTTT.

This rearrangement joins TRBV4-1 to TRBJ1-3, with D unresolved. The V gene lost 1 base and the J gene lost 0 bases, with 10 bases spanning the gap. The germline gives CDR1 MGHRA, CDR2 YSYEKL. The CDR3 totals 16 residues. In DNA, the CDR3 is TGCGCCAGCAGCCAAGGTTTACCTAGCTCTGGAAACACCATATATTTT. Its translation is CASSQGLPSSGNTIYF.

The chain links TRBV5-1 to TRBJ2-1; D is tentatively TRBD1 or TRBD2 (5 bases each). The CDR3 runs 15 residues. CDR1 is SGHRS, CDR2 YFSETQ, per germline. V lost 2 bases and J lost 7, with 16 bases in between. The CDR3 is CASSFSGLGKNEQFF. DNA for the CDR3: TGCGCCAGCAGCTTTTCAGGGCTCGGGAAGAATGAGCAGTTCTTC.

This sequence joins TRBV11-2 and TRBJ2-5; no clear D gene. The CDR3 extends over 14 amino acids. The V gene lost 0 bases and the J gene lost 5 bases, with 10 bases spanning the gap. CDR1 is SGHAT and CDR2 is FQNNGV in the germline V gene. As DNA, the CDR3 is TGTGCCAGCAGCTTAGAAAGTCCTCGGGAGACCCAGTACTTC. Translating it yields CASSLESPRETQYF.

The gene calls are TRBV10-3 and TRBJ2-7; 9 nucleotides align to TRBD1. The CDR3 runs to 14 residues. Germline assignment: CDR1 ENHRY and CDR2 SYGVKD. Losses at the gene ends were 7 bases for V and 5 bases for J; bases not matched to a gene: 9. The CDR3 DNA sequence: TGTGCCATCAATGACCGGGACAGGGATCACGAGCAGTACTTC. This encodes CAINDRDRDHEQYF.

This clonotype was found a few times. The chain is built from TRBV20-1 and TRBJ1-3, with D possibly matching TRBD1 (5 bases). The V end lost 5 bases, the J end lost 0 bases, and 11 bases lay between the germline ends. Germline assignment: CDR1 DFQATT and CDR2 SNEGSKA (reference sequence). There are 14 residues in the CDR3. The CDR3 sequence is CSADNRFSGNTIYF. The CDR3 coding sequence is TGCAGTGCTGATAACAGGTTCTCTGGAAACACCATATATTTT.

This clonotype was observed a handful of times. This chain links TRBV25-1 with TRBJ2-3, with D perhaps TRBD2 (7 bases). V shed 3 bases and J shed 4 bases, with 14 bases lying between them. Germline CDR1 MGHDK, CDR2 SYGVNS. The CDR3 totals 15 residues. For the CDR3, the DNA is TGTGCCAGCAGTGATGGGGGGGCTGGCGCAGATACGCAGTATTTT. It encodes CASSDGGAGADTQYF.

The V and J genes are TRBV20-1 and TRBJ2-7; 12 bases are a match to TRBD2. The CDR3 has 18 amino acids. Germline V gene sequence: CDR1 DFQATT, CDR2 SNEGSKA (reference sequence). The V segment lost 0 bases and the J segment 3 bases; nucleotides outside the gene matches: 12. The CDR3 nucleotides are TGCAGTGCTAGAGACCAGACTAGCGGGAGTATTGGCCACTACGAGCAGTACTTC. Protein sequence: CSARDQTSGSIGHYEQYF.

The chain recombines TRBV28 with TRBJ2-5; D not resolved. The length of the CDR3 is 11 residues. Trimming removed 1 base from V and 5 bases from J, with 2 bases in between. The germline gives CDR1 MDHEN, CDR2 SYDVKM. The CDR3 spells CASSLSETQYF. As DNA, the CDR3 is TGTGCCAGCAGTTTATCGGAGACCCAGTACTTC.

This clonotype occurred a few times. This chain connects TRBV28 to TRBJ2-5, with D unresolved. The CDR3 covers 13 residues. Germline V lookup: CDR1 MDHEN, CDR2 SYDVKM. V lost 5 bases and J lost 5, with 12 bases in between. DNA of the CDR3: TGTGCCAGCAGTAACCCTCGGGCGGAGACCCAGTACTTC. Protein product: CASSNPRAETQYF.

The rearrangement uses TRBV12-3 or TRBV12-4 and TRBJ2-7; the D gene is possibly TRBD1 (6 bases). CDR3 length: 14 residues. Between the trimmed V and J ends, which lost 2 bases and 6 bases, there was a span of 14 bases. The CDR3 bases are TGTGCCAGCAGTTTATGGGGGCCCCGGAGCGAGCAGTACTTC. Residues: CASSLWGPRSEQYF.

This chain joins TRBV6-1 and TRBJ2-7; TRBD2 agrees at 12 bases. The ends lost 2 bases at V and 5 bases at J; junction bases unmatched: 4. Germline assignment: CDR1 MNHNS and CDR2 SASEGT. The CDR3 runs to 15 residues. For the CDR3, the DNA is TGTGCCAGCAGTGAATCGACTAGCGGGAGCGACGAGCAGTACTTC. This codes for CASSESTSGSDEQYF.

Only a few counts were recorded for this clonotype. The gene calls are TRBV5-1 and TRBJ1-1; TRBD1 matches at 9 bases. Trimming took 0 bases from V and 7 from J; bases not matched to a gene: 4. The CDR3 sequence is 14 residues long. From germline, CDR1 is SGHRS and CDR2 YFSETQ. The CDR3 sequence: CASSLGQGGLEAFF. CDR3 coding DNA: TGCGCCAGCAGCTTGGGACAGGGGGGCCTTGAAGCTTTCTTT.